This T cell receptor (beta chain) stems from a study of CD8 T cells in Susac syndrome. The patients with Susac syndrome satisfied recently defined diagnostic criteria for either definite or probable disease. The TEMRA cells underwent FACS enrichment, while the CD8+ and CD4+ T cells underwent negative isolation. Germline V CDR1 and CDR2: SGDLS, YYNGEE. The V segment lost 4 bases and the J segment 3 bases; nucleotides outside the gene matches: 4. The CDR3 is 14 amino acids. When the RNA was reverse transcribed, random hexamers were used with an input of about 0.5 to 1 ug. Via MiXCR, TCRdb re-called the immunoSEQ multiplex PCR reads, giving one row per CDR3 protein. The table includes around 110,000 distinct CDR3 sequences, about 94% detected once.

This TCR derives from a human donor with Susac syndrome. The chain links TRBV9 to TRBJ2-1; 7 nucleotides agree with TRBD2. Sequences were obtained from CD8+ T cells from PBMCs. The CDR3 loop reads CASSPGGNYNEQFF. The DNA of the CDR3 is TGTGCCAGCAGCCCGGGGGGAAACTACAATGAGCAGTTCTTC.